The rows below give T cell receptor beta chains drawn from one sample of a study of identical twins. TCRdb re-called the 5' RACE reads through MiXCR, storing one row per CDR3 protein. Here the sample spans more than 350,000 distinct CDR3 sequences, approximately 9.1% being singletons. Sequencing was performed on naive T cells sorted from blood. The receptors stem from a woman aged 45-65 years in good health. Each CDR3 is given with its conserved first and last residue. A D gene is named only where the DNA matches it firmly. A clone size is listed for some rows: how often the clone was seen (once, few, many), or a class if it is expanded.

abundance	v_gene	j_gene	d_gene	CDR3nt	CDR3aa
.	TRBV11-2	TRBJ2-1	.	TGTGCCGGAGGGGTCGATATCTCCTACAATGAGCAGTTCTTC	CAGGVDISYNEQFF
many	TRBV12-3/TRBV12-4	TRBJ2-3	TRBD1	TGTGCCAGCAGCTTGGACAGGGCGGCGGGCGACACGCAGTATTTT	CASSLDRAAGDTQYF
.	TRBV12-3/TRBV12-4	TRBJ1-1	.	TGTGCCAGCAGTTTGGCAGGGTACGCTGAAGCTTTCTTT	CASSLAGYAEAFF
.	TRBV20-1	TRBJ1-2	.	TGCAGTGCTAGTAGGACAGCATATGGCTACACCTTC	CSASRTAYGYTF
few	TRBV11-2	TRBJ2-3	.	TGTGCCAGCAGCTTAGTTGTGGCAGATACGCAGTATTTT	CASSLVVADTQYF
few	TRBV5-6	TRBJ1-2	TRBD1	TGTGCCAGCAGCTCTGACAGGGCCTATGGCTACACCTTC	CASSSDRAYGYTF
.	TRBV7-9	TRBJ2-1	.	TGTGCCAGCAGCCTCACGACTTCAGGGAATGATCAGTTCTTC	CASSLTTSGNDQFF
.	TRBV24-1	TRBJ1-1	.	TGTGCCACCAGTGATGAACAGGGAGAAGCTTTCTTT	CATSDEQGEAFF
few	TRBV2	TRBJ2-3	TRBD2	TGTGCCAGCAGTGAGCTAGCGGGAGACCTCGGGGATACGCAGTATTTT	CASSELAGDLGDTQYF
.	TRBV11-3	TRBJ2-3	.	TGTGCCAGCAGCTTAGCATCAGCGCTGGGGACAGATACGCAGTATTTT	CASSLASALGTDTQYF
few	TRBV10-3	TRBJ2-6	.	TGTGCCATCAGTGCGAGGGCTGGGGCCAACGTCCTGACTTTC	CAISARAGANVLTF
few	TRBV6-1	TRBJ2-3	.	TGTGCCAGCAGTGAGTCCATTGGGAGCACAGATACGCAGTATTTT	CASSESIGSTDTQYF
few	TRBV6-5	TRBJ1-2	.	TGTGCCAGCACTCCCTTGGGGGTGGGGAACTATGGCTACACCTTC	CASTPLGVGNYGYTF
many	TRBV5-1	TRBJ2-4	.	TGCGCCAGCAGCGCCGGAGAAACCCTACACAAAAACATTCAGTACTTC	CASSAGETLHKNIQYF
.	TRBV30	TRBJ1-5	.	TGTGCCTGGAGTGTGGGGGGAGGTCAGCCCCAGCATTTT	CAWSVGGGQPQHF
.	TRBV24-1	TRBJ2-1	TRBD1	TGTGCCACCAGTGATTGGTCCGGGACAGATCTCCCCTCCTACAATGAGCAGTTCTTC	CATSDWSGTDLPSYNEQFF
many	TRBV5-1	TRBJ2-1	TRBD2	TGCGCCAGCAGCTTCACTAGCGGGAGGGTCAATGAGCAGTTCTTC	CASSFTSGRVNEQFF
few	TRBV2	TRBJ2-3	.	TGTGCCAGCTGGCGAGAACCGGGCCAACTCTACGGGGATACGCAGTATTTT	CASWREPGQLYGDTQYF
many	TRBV20-1	TRBJ2-2	.	TGCAGTGCTAGGGTGGGGGCGAACACCGGGGAGCTGTTTTTT	CSARVGANTGELFF
many	TRBV29-1	TRBJ2-2	TRBD2	TGCAGCGTTGAGGGACTAGCGGGAGGGCTCACCGGGGAGCTGTTTTTT	CSVEGLAGGLTGELFF
.	TRBV4-1	TRBJ1-5	.	TGCGCCAGCAGCCCAAGTGAGGGGAGGCCCCAGCATTTT	CASSPSEGRPQHF
many	TRBV5-1	TRBJ2-2	TRBD2	TGCGCCAGCTTCCTATCGGGGGGCACCGGGGAGCTGTTTTTT	CASFLSGGTGELFF
.	TRBV6-6	TRBJ1-5	TRBD1	TGTGCCAGCAGGGAGACAGGGAGCCGACAGCCCCAGCATTTT	CASRETGSRQPQHF
many	TRBV24-1	TRBJ2-1	.	TGTGCCACCAGTGACTTTCTAGGGAACAATGAGCAGTTCTTC	CATSDFLGNNEQFF
.	TRBV14	TRBJ1-2	TRBD1	TGTGCCAGCAGCCAGACAGGGGGCGCATCCTATGGCTACACCTTC	CASSQTGGASYGYTF
few	TRBV20-1	TRBJ2-3	.	TGCAGTGCTAGAGATCTAGACCATAGCACAGATACGCAGTATTTT	CSARDLDHSTDTQYF
.	TRBV13	TRBJ1-1	.	TGTGCCAGCAGTCTGGATCTTTCTGAAGCTTTCTTT	CASSLDLSEAFF
many	TRBV27	TRBJ2-7	.	TGTGCCAGCAGTTTGGGCCAGGACTACGAGCAGTACTTC	CASSLGQDYEQYF
.	TRBV29-1	TRBJ1-4	.	TGCAGCGCCTGGGGGGAAAAACTGTTTTTT	CSAWGEKLFF
.	TRBV19	TRBJ2-7	.	TGTGCCAGTAGTATCATTTCGGACCCGGGCGAGCAGTACTTC	CASSIISDPGEQYF
.	TRBV12-3/TRBV12-4	TRBJ1-2	TRBD1	TGTGCCAGCAGTTTCCGGGACAGGGTGGAGGGCTACACCTTC	CASSFRDRVEGYTF
many	TRBV20-1	TRBJ2-1	.	TGCAGTGCCCGACTAGGGGTATACAATGAGCAGTTCTTC	CSARLGVYNEQFF
many	TRBV24-1	TRBJ2-1	.	TGTGCCACCAGTGATTCCGGGGTACGGGGTGAGCAGTTCTTC	CATSDSGVRGEQFF
many	TRBV28	TRBJ1-5	TRBD1	TGTGCCAGCAGGTCCGGACAGGGAAGGTTTCAGCCCCAGCATTTT	CASRSGQGRFQPQHF
.	TRBV6-5	TRBJ1-2	TRBD1	TGTGCCAGCAGTTTCAACACAGGGGGCGCCTTCTATGGCTACACCTTC	CASSFNTGGAFYGYTF
.	TRBV20-1	TRBJ1-4	TRBD1	TGCAGTGCTAGACGACAGGGTGAAAAACTGTTTTTT	CSARRQGEKLFF
.	TRBV27	TRBJ2-1	.	TGTGCCAGCAGAAAATCCGGGACACCCGAGCAGTTCTTC	CASRKSGTPEQFF
few	TRBV3-1	TRBJ2-5	.	TGTGCCAGCAGCCAAGCGGCGGAGACGGAGGAGACCCAGTACTTC	CASSQAAETEETQYF
.	TRBV5-1	TRBJ2-5	TRBD1	TGCGCCAGCACCTTCCCACAGGGGGGTTTGGAGACCCAGTACTTC	CASTFPQGGLETQYF
many	TRBV10-3	TRBJ2-1	.	TGTGCCATCAGTGAGCTAGCGGAGGGGGACAATGAGCAGTTCTTC	CAISELAEGDNEQFF